This T cell receptor beta chain is from a study of T-cell reconstitution after alpha-beta-depleted transplantation in children. Unique molecular identifiers were incorporated when the TCRbeta library was constructed. TCRdb re-called the PCR reads through MiXCR, storing one row per CDR3 protein. The sample shows more than 400,000 distinct CDR3 sequences, 9.5% to 12% of them seen only once. Findings and limits, study-wide: In patients about two months after transplant, alpha-beta T cells reportedly arose from several hundred expanded graft clones. Fresh T-cell production supplied most of the T-cell counts and diversity seen one year after transplant.

Trimming cost V 3 bases and J 5 bases; bases outside gene matches: 11. Germline assignment: CDR1 LNHNV and CDR2 YYDKDF (reference sequence). This CDR3 region has 16 residues. In regard to this clonotype: Its antigen is undetermined.

V and J are TRBV15 and TRBJ2-5, with 8 bases matching TRBD1. This TCR came from a female patient under 10 years old who had a stem cell transplant for aplastic anemia, so the T cells may come from the graft donor. Source: PBMCs, mostly from graft donor cells, taken 180 days after TCRalphabeta/CD19-depleted stem cell transplant. The CDR3 bases are TGTGCCACCAGCAGGTTCCGGACAGGGCTCCCGGAGACCCAGTACTTC. It yields the protein CATSRFRTGLPETQYF. Full variable domain (missing parts from reference TRBV15 and TRBJ2-5): DAMVIQNPRYQVTQFGKPVTLSCSQTLNHNVMYWYQQKSSQAPKLLFHYYDKDFNNEADTPDNFQSRRPNTSFCFLDIRSPGLGDTAMYLCATSRFRTGLPETQYFGPGTRLLVL.